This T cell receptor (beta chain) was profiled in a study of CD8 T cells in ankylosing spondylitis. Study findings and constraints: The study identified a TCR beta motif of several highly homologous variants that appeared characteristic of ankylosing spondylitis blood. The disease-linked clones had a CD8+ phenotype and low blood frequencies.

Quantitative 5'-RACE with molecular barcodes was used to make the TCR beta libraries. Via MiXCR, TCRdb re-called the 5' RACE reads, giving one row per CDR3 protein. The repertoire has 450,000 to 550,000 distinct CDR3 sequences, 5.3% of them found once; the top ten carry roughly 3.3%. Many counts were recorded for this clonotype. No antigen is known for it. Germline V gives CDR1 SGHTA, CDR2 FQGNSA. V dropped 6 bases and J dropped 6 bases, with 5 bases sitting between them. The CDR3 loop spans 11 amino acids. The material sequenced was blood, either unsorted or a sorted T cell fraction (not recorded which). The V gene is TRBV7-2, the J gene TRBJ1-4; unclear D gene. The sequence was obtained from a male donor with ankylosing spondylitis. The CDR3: CASRRDEKLFF. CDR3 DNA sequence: TGTGCCAGCAGGAGGGATGAAAAACTGTTTTTT.